The 17 T cell receptor beta chains in this list originate from one sample, sequenced in a study of cytomegalovirus exposure and HLA in healthy donors. The PCR contained 60 Vbeta and 13 Jbeta primers. TCRdb keeps only in-frame clones here, not all; method: immunoSEQ multiplex PCR. Among 150,000 to 160,000 clones listed, about 80% were seen once. Input material: PBMCs. The source is a woman aged 50 to 65 in good health and CMV-seropositive.

V gene TRBV7-9 combines with J gene TRBJ1-5; D is uncertain. The germline gives CDR1 SEHNR, CDR2 FQNEAQ (reference sequence). V was shortened by 4 bases and J by 6 bases, with 7 bases between the two germline ends. This CDR3 region has 12 residues. CDR3 loop: CASSSAGQPQHF. In nucleotides, the CDR3 is TGTGCCAGCAGCTCGGCGGGTCAGCCCCAGCATTTT.

The V call is TRBV7-9, the J call TRBJ2-1; TRBD2 matches 10 bases. Per germline, CDR1 SEHNR and CDR2 FQNEAQ (reference sequence). V dropped 2 bases and J dropped 10; count of bases not matched to a gene: 5. The length of the CDR3 is 14 residues. CDR3 sequence reads: CASSLLAGGGEQFF. In DNA, the CDR3 is TGTGCCAGCAGCTTATTAGCGGGGGGTGGGGAGCAGTTCTTC.

The J gene is TRBJ2-3, the V gene TRBV9; 11 bases are shared with TRBD2. This CDR3 comprises 18 residues. Germline V gene data show CDR1 as SGDLS and CDR2 as YYNGEE. V lost 10 bases, J lost 5 bases, and 21 bases stayed unmatched. The CDR3 nucleotides are TGTGCCTCAGGGCTAGCCACTAGCGGGAGCTCGTCGGGAGATACGCAGTATTTT. It translates to CASGLATSGSSSGDTQYF.

This clone was counted once. CDR3 bases: TGCGCCAGCAGCACAGGGGACAGTAACACTGAAGCTTTCTTT. Amino acid sequence: CASSTGDSNTEAFF. This chain connects TRBV5-1 to TRBJ1-1; 7 nucleotides line up with TRBD1. The CDR3 consists of 14 residues. The junction had 5 bases not matched to a gene; V was cut back by 4 bases and J by 2 bases. Germline V gene data show CDR1 as SGHRS and CDR2 as YFSETQ.

A few counts support this clone. The gene calls are TRBV27 and TRBJ1-1; 8 nucleotides match TRBD1. Germline CDR1 reads MNHEY; CDR2 reads SMNVEV (reference sequence). J was trimmed by 3 bases and V by 0 bases; bases with no gene match: 6. The CDR3 is 16 amino acids. The CDR3 region is CASSLSPWTGYTEAFF. The CDR3 DNA reads TGTGCCAGCAGTTTATCGCCGTGGACAGGGTACACTGAAGCTTTCTTT.

This chain joins TRBV27 and TRBJ1-2; 8 nucleotides line up with TRBD1. CDR3 length: 15 amino acids. Germline trimming cut 5 bases from V and 4 bases from J; bases unmatched to any gene: 9. The V gene's germline CDR1 is MNHEY and CDR2 SMNVEV (reference sequence). The CDR3, as DNA: TGTGCCAGCAGTCTGACACGGACAGGGATCTATGGCTACACCTTC. This encodes CASSLTRTGIYGYTF.

The CDR3 loop reads CASSYRGQGTEAFF. CDR3 coding DNA: TGTGCCAGCAGTTACAGAGGTCAGGGCACTGAAGCTTTCTTT. V gene TRBV6-5 combines with J gene TRBJ1-1, with D possibly TRBD1 on 5 matching bases. CDR3 length: 14 amino acids. V was cut by 2 bases and J by 4 bases, with 11 bases left in between. In germline, CDR1 is MNHEY, CDR2 SVGAGI.

This sequence joins TRBV7-8 and TRBJ2-6; no clear D. The CDR3 sequence is 15 residues long. Germline V gene lookup returns CDR1 SGHVS and CDR2 FQNEAQ. Trimming pared 2 bases from V and 2 bases from J, leaving 7 bases between. The CDR3 is CASSLIRTGANVLTF. The CDR3 DNA follows: TGTGCCAGCAGCTTAATCAGGACTGGGGCCAACGTCCTGACTTTC.

The gene calls are TRBV7-9 and TRBJ2-1; D unclear. This CDR3 has 15 residues. Trimming took 0 bases from V and 4 from J, leaving 10 bases between them. Germline CDR1 is SEHNR and CDR2 is FQNEAQ (reference sequence). In nucleotides, the CDR3 is TGTGCCAGCAGCTTAGCCTCCCGGGTTTACAATGAGCAGTTCTTC. It codes for CASSLASRVYNEQFF.

The chain is built from TRBV19 and TRBJ2-3; D may be TRBD2 (5 bases). From germline, CDR1 is LNHDA and CDR2 SQIVND (reference sequence). The CDR3 is 15 residues long. V lost 3 bases to trimming and J lost 2 bases, with 12 bases between them. The DNA for the CDR3 is TGTGCCAGTAGTATGAGGCGGGCCCACACAGATACGCAGTATTTT. It translates to CASSMRRAHTDTQYF.

This chain links TRBV5-6 with TRBJ1-1; perhaps TRBD1 as D (5 bases). This CDR3 is 17 amino acids long. Germline V lookup: CDR1 SGHDT, CDR2 YYEEEE. Trimming left V 2 bases short and J 0 bases short, with 17 bases between. Here the CDR3 DNA reads TGTGCCAGCAGCTTTAGTCCGGGGCGGGGGATGAACACTGAAGCTTTCTTT. Translating it yields CASSFSPGRGMNTEAFF.

The V gene is TRBV19, the J gene TRBJ2-3, with TRBD2 matching 8 bases. The CDR3 is 16 amino acids. With V trimmed by 5 bases and J by 6 bases, 13 bases remained unmatched. The germline gives CDR1 LNHDA, CDR2 SQIVND (reference sequence). CDR3 bases: TGTGCCAGTAGTTTGGTACGGGGGGGTCCCTTCGATACGCAGTATTTT. The encoded protein is CASSLVRGGPFDTQYF.

The rearrangement joins TRBV11-2 to TRBJ1-4; 7 nucleotides line up with TRBD1. The V and J ends lost 4 bases and 4 bases, in that order; junction bases with no gene match: 6. CDR1 and CDR2 from the germline V gene are SGHAT and FQNNGV. CDR3 length: 15 amino acids. CDR3 DNA: TGTGCCAGCAGCTACGGACAGGACTATAATGAAAAACTGTTTTTT. Encoded protein: CASSYGQDYNEKLFF. Variable domain in full (rest from reference TRBV11-2 and TRBJ1-4): EAGVAQSPRYKIIEKRQSVAFWCNPISGHATLYWYQQILGQGPKLLIQFQNNGVVDDSQLPKDRFSAERLKGVDSTLKIQPAKLEDSAVYLCASSYGQDYNEKLFFGSGTQLSVL.

The chain links TRBV29-1 to TRBJ2-7; D may be TRBD1 (5 bases). Germline V CDR1 and CDR2: SQVTM, ANQGSEA. Trimming took off 6 bases at V and 0 bases at J, with 12 bases between the two ends. The CDR3 is made up of 13 amino acids. This CDR3 is CSVRQLDSYEQYF. The CDR3 nucleotides are TGCAGCGTCCGACAGCTCGACTCCTACGAGCAGTACTTC.

The chain links TRBV6-1 to TRBJ1-5; 9 nucleotides align to TRBD1. This CDR3 is built from 16 residues. Per germline, CDR1 MNHNS and CDR2 SASEGT. With 2 bases clipped from V and 6 bases from J, the junction kept 8 bases outside the gene matches. The CDR3 loop reads CASSEKPGQGRQPQHF. CDR3 in DNA: TGTGCCAGCAGTGAAAAGCCCGGACAGGGGCGTCAGCCCCAGCATTTT.

The chain recombines TRBV13 with TRBJ2-3, with D possibly TRBD2 on 7 matching bases. Germline-derived CDR1 and CDR2 are PRHDT and FYEKMQ (reference sequence). The CDR3 sequence is 15 residues long. Trimming removed 1 base at V and 2 bases at J, with 10 bases between. This chain's CDR3 is CASSLVAGATDTQYF. DNA for the CDR3: TGTGCCAGCAGCTTAGTTGCGGGGGCCACAGATACGCAGTATTTT.

This clone was seen only a few times. V and J are TRBV7-8 and TRBJ2-3; 12 positions agree with TRBD2. After removal of 3 bases from V and 0 bases from J, the junction contained 7 bases not matched to a gene. Germline CDR1 and CDR2: SGHVS and FQNEAQ. This CDR3 comprises 18 residues. CDR3 in DNA: TGTGCCAGCAGCTTTCTAGCGGGGGGGCCCCAGAGCACAGATACGCAGTATTTT. It specifies CASSFLAGGPQSTDTQYF.